The sample holds many counts of the clone carrying this TCR beta chain. The sample is drawn from a study of T cells after yellow fever vaccination. Production of TCR cDNA was by 5'RACE template switching, which also added a universal primer site and UMIs. TCRdb called the 5' RACE reads again in MiXCR, with one record for every CDR3 protein. The profile shows 200,000 to 250,000 distinct CDR3 sequences, 3.2% of them singletons. V lost 5 bases and J 8 bases, leaving 18 bases between the germline ends. Germline V lookup: CDR1 LGHNA, CDR2 YNFKEQ. CDR3 size: 14 residues. Sequences were derived from CD4+ T cells sorted from PBMCs, sampled 10 days after the yellow fever booster vaccination. This clonotype was sampled from a man aged 18-30 years who received the YFV17D yellow fever vaccine. The chain uses TRBV4-2 and TRBJ1-2; D ambiguous. This CDR3 reads CASSGPAQRSGYTF. CDR3 nucleotides: TGTGCCAGCAGCGGGCCCGCGCAGCGATCAGGCTACACCTTC.